Below are 29 T cell receptor beta chains sequenced from a single sample in a study of blood T cell repertoires in COVID-19. Assay: immunoSEQ multiplex PCR; the TCRdb copy retains only in-frame clones and omits some. The sample contains 160,000 or so clones, about 80% of which appear only once. Material for sequencing was peripheral blood. The receptors derive from a woman aged 80 or over with acute or convalescent COVID-19.

The sample holds one count of this clone. The chain combines TRBV29-1 with TRBJ1-2; D perhaps matches TRBD1 (5 bases). This CDR3 has 17 amino acids. Trimming took off 0 bases at V and 7 bases at J, with 24 bases between the two ends. Germline V gives CDR1 SQVTM, CDR2 ANQGSEA. Here the CDR3 DNA reads TGCAGCGTTGAAGAACATGATAGGCAGGGTACGGATGGTGGCTACACCTTC. The encoded protein is CSVEEHDRQGTDGGYTF.

The chain combines TRBV28 with TRBJ2-5; TRBD1 agrees at 7 bases. The CDR3 totals 12 residues. The V gene end was trimmed by 11 bases and the J gene end by 4 bases; junction bases not matched to a gene: 7. Per the germline V gene, CDR1 is MDHEN and CDR2 is SYDVKM. The CDR3 protein is CAVQGLGETQYF. The CDR3 DNA is TGTGCCGTACAGGGGTTGGGAGAGACCCAGTACTTC.

The chain recombines TRBV18 with TRBJ2-7; TRBD1 agrees at 8 bases. The CDR3 is 14 residues long. CDR1 is KGHSH, CDR2 LQKENI, per germline. The junction had 2 bases not matched to a gene; V was cut back by 1 base and J by 3 bases. The DNA for the CDR3 is TGTGCCAGCTCACCACACAGGGGGTACTACGAGCAGTACTTC. Its translation: CASSPHRGYYEQYF.

The chain recombines TRBV5-1 with TRBJ2-7, with TRBD1 matching 10 bases. Trimming took 0 bases from V and 2 from J; bases not matched to a gene: 5. Germline loops: CDR1 SGHRS, CDR2 YFSETQ. There are 16 residues in the CDR3. The CDR3, as DNA: TGCGCCAGCAGCTTGGGGGGACAGGGGAAGACCTACGAGCAGTACTTC. Its protein product is CASSLGGQGKTYEQYF. The whole variable domain, filled in from reference TRBV5-1 and TRBJ2-7, reads KAGVTQTPRYLIKTRGQQVTLSCSPISGHRSVSWYQQTPGQGLQFLFEYFSETQRNKGNFPGRFSGRQFSNSRSEMNVSTLELGDSALYLCASSLGGQGKTYEQYFGPGTRLTVT.

The CDR3 DNA sequence: TGTGCCAGCAGGAGAAGCTCCTACAATGAGCAGTTCTTC. It translates to CASRRSSYNEQFF. The chain uses TRBV27 and TRBJ2-1; D is ambiguous. Germline assignment: CDR1 MNHEY and CDR2 SMNVEV (reference sequence). Trimming took 6 bases from V and 0 from J, leaving 6 bases between them. This CDR3 spans 13 amino acids.

The chain employs TRBV20-1 and TRBJ2-7; TRBD1 might be the D (6 bases). Trimming removed 3 bases from V and 3 bases from J, with 6 bases in between. There are 11 residues in the CDR3. Germline V CDR1 and CDR2: DFQATT, SNEGSKA (reference sequence). CDR3 sequence (DNA): TGCAGTGCTAGGGACAGCTACGAGCAGTACTTC. Translation: CSARDSYEQYF.

V and J are TRBV18 and TRBJ1-4; D remains ambiguous. Per germline, CDR1 KGHSH and CDR2 LQKENI. This CDR3 is 15 amino acids long. Deletions cut 5 bases from V and 5 bases from J, with 15 bases between. The CDR3 bases are TGTGCCAGCTCAAGTAACTCCGGGAGGAATGAAAAACTGTTTTTT. Its translation: CASSSNSGRNEKLFF.

The chain has TRBV6-5 and TRBJ2-3, with 7 bases aligning to TRBD2. The CDR3 runs to 14 residues. V lost 9 bases and J lost 2; bases outside the gene matches: 8. CDR1 and CDR2 (germline): MNHEY, SVGAGI. In DNA form, the CDR3 reads TGTGCCAGTTCACCGGGACTACTCACAGATACGCAGTATTTT. It specifies CASSPGLLTDTQYF.

The chain couples TRBV5-1 to TRBJ2-2; 8 bases line up with TRBD2. The germline V gene has CDR1 SGHRS and CDR2 YFSETQ. V lost 4 bases, J lost 3 bases, and 14 bases stayed unmatched. The CDR3 has 18 residues. CDR3 sequence: CASSPFVLREGDTGELFF. CDR3 sequence (DNA): TGCGCCAGCAGCCCCTTCGTTCTCCGGGAGGGCGACACCGGGGAGCTGTTTTTT.

The J gene is TRBJ2-1, the V gene TRBV21-1; no check of the table's D call, TRBD1, against the DNA was made. TRBV21-1 is marked as a pseudogene. There are 19 residues in the CDR3. The CDR3 sequence: CASSSRPGTAGGSYNEQFF. Written as DNA, the CDR3 is TGTGCCAGCAGCTCCCGTCCCGGGACAGCAGGGGGCTCCTACAATGAGCAGTTCTTC.

J is TRBJ2-1 and V is TRBV6-5; D remains unclear. CDR3 length: 13 residues. V dropped 2 bases and J dropped 9 bases, with 11 bases sitting between them. The V gene's germline CDR1 is MNHEY and CDR2 SVGAGI. The CDR3 bases are TGTGCCAGCAGTTACCGAGGATCTGGTGAGCAGTTCTTC. It yields the protein CASSYRGSGEQFF.

The chain joins TRBV18 to TRBJ1-2, with 11 bases matching TRBD1. The V gene end was trimmed by 3 bases and the J gene end by 1 base; junction bases not matched to a gene: 4. The CDR3 consists of 16 residues. Germline V lookup: CDR1 KGHSH, CDR2 LQKENI. The CDR3 loop reads CASSPSGTGGNYGYTF. The CDR3 coding sequence is TGTGCCAGCTCACCCTCGGGGACAGGGGGTAACTATGGCTACACCTTC.

This chain uses TRBV6-2 or TRBV6-3 with TRBJ1-1, with D possibly TRBD1 on 5 matching bases. Germline V CDR1 and CDR2: MNHEY, SVGEGT. This CDR3 contains 16 residues. The V end lost 2 bases, the J end lost 4 bases, and 17 bases lay between the germline ends. The CDR3 is CASSYPVGGWGTEAFF. The CDR3 coding sequence is TGTGCCAGCAGTTACCCCGTGGGGGGGTGGGGCACTGAAGCTTTCTTT.

This rearrangement joins TRBV6-6 to TRBJ2-4; possible D gene TRBD1, 6 bases. Germline V gene data show CDR1 as MNHNY and CDR2 as SVGAGI (reference sequence). This CDR3 has 16 residues. The V gene lost 0 bases and the J gene lost 6 bases, with 15 bases spanning the gap. Here the CDR3 reads CASSYSGQLRGNIQYF. The CDR3, as DNA: TGTGCCAGCAGTTACTCCGGACAGCTCCGGGGAAACATTCAGTACTTC.

J is TRBJ2-3 and V is TRBV19, with 9 bases that match TRBD2. The V segment lost 4 bases and the J segment 3 bases; nucleotides outside the gene matches: 5. Germline lookup yields CDR1 LNHDA and CDR2 SQIVND (reference sequence). The CDR3 spans 15 residues. The CDR3 DNA follows: TGTGCCAGTAGTAAAACGCGGGAGGGAACAGATACGCAGTATTTT. Translating gives CASSKTREGTDTQYF.

The chain combines TRBV28 with TRBJ2-7, with TRBD2 matching 12 bases. The CDR3 contains 16 residues. Per germline, CDR1 MDHEN and CDR2 SYDVKM. Trimming cost V 6 bases and J 1 base; bases outside gene matches: 7. The chain's CDR3 is CASSWTSGMLSYEQYF. CDR3 DNA: TGTGCCAGCAGCTGGACTAGCGGGATGTTATCCTACGAGCAGTACTTC.

J is TRBJ2-3 and V is TRBV4-1; 8 bases are shared with TRBD1. Germline V gene data show CDR1 as MGHRA and CDR2 as YSYEKL. V shed 0 bases, J shed 5 bases, and the junction held 10 bases outside the gene matches. This CDR3 spans 17 amino acids. CDR3 in DNA: TGCGCCAGCAGCCAAGATGTCGGCAGGGGGCGCTTAGATACGCAGTATTTT. Translated: CASSQDVGRGRLDTQYF.

This clone was seen a few times. This rearrangement joins TRBV11-2 to TRBJ2-7; 9 nucleotides agree with TRBD2. From germline, CDR1 is SGHAT and CDR2 FQNNGV. J gave up 1 base and V 0 bases, and 7 bases lay outside the gene matches. The CDR3 has 17 residues. The CDR3 is CASSLEALAGQSYEQYF. CDR3 in DNA: TGTGCCAGCAGCTTAGAGGCCCTAGCGGGGCAATCCTACGAGCAGTACTTC.

This chain joins TRBV19 and TRBJ2-3, with 7 bases that match TRBD2. The CDR3 consists of 15 residues. V lost 1 base, J lost 5 bases, and 6 bases stayed unmatched. Germline V lookup: CDR1 LNHDA, CDR2 SQIVND (reference sequence). The CDR3: CASSIGAGLGDTQYF. CDR3 DNA: TGTGCCAGTAGTATAGGAGCGGGATTGGGAGATACGCAGTATTTT.

V is TRBV6-2 or TRBV6-3 and J is TRBJ2-1; the match to TRBD2 covers 8 bases. The germline gives CDR1 MNHEY, CDR2 SVGEGT. With 2 bases clipped from V and 8 bases from J, the junction kept 14 bases outside the gene matches. The CDR3 loop spans 17 amino acids. As DNA, the CDR3 is TGTGCCAGCAGTTACCCGATTAGCGGGGAGGATATGGATGAGCAGTTCTTC. As protein: CASSYPISGEDMDEQFF.

This clone was recorded only once. This chain uses TRBV4-3 with TRBJ2-7; TRBD2 might be the D (6 bases). V lost 0 bases, J lost 0 bases, and 9 bases lay in between. The CDR3 totals 15 residues. Germline CDR1 LGHNA, CDR2 YSLEER. CDR3 DNA sequence: TGCGCCAGCAGCCAAGATTTGCGGGACTCCTACGAGCAGTACTTC. Encoded protein: CASSQDLRDSYEQYF.

V gene TRBV10-1 combines with J gene TRBJ1-5, with D possibly TRBD1 on 6 matching bases. CDR1 is WNHNN and CDR2 is SYGVQD in the germline V gene (reference sequence). This CDR3 comprises 13 residues. The V gene lost 4 bases and the J gene lost 6 bases, with 10 bases spanning the gap. The CDR3 here is CASSVGAGQPQHF. The CDR3 DNA sequence: TGCGCCAGCAGTGTGGGGGCCGGTCAGCCCCAGCATTTT.

This CDR3 is CASSSGSGDSPLHF. DNA of the CDR3: TGTGCCAGCTCATCAGGATCAGGGGATTCACCCCTCCACTTT. The chain has TRBV18 and TRBJ1-6, with D maybe TRBD1 (6 bases). From germline, CDR1 is KGHSH and CDR2 LQKENI. Trimming pared 5 bases from V and 8 bases from J, leaving 13 bases between. CDR3 length: 14 amino acids.

This clone was counted a single time. V and J are TRBV19 and TRBJ1-2; 7 bases align to TRBD1. Trimming removed 5 bases from V and 8 bases from J; junction bases left unmatched: 14. CDR1 and CDR2 from the germline V gene are LNHDA and SQIVND (reference sequence). The CDR3 has 15 amino acids. The CDR3 reads CASSAGTDESPGYTF. In DNA, the CDR3 is TGTGCCAGTAGTGCAGGGACAGACGAATCGCCCGGCTACACCTTC.

A word on this clone: The same CDR3 is also encoded by other DNA sequences in this sample. This chain joins TRBV18 and TRBJ2-1; the match to TRBD2 covers 10 bases. This CDR3 region has 16 residues. Unmatched junction bases numbered 5, after V lost 0 bases and J lost 6 bases. Germline loops: CDR1 KGHSH, CDR2 LQKENI. The CDR3 region is CASSPPSSGGGNEQFF. CDR3 nucleotides: TGTGCCAGCTCACCACCTTCTAGCGGGGGAGGCAATGAGCAGTTCTTC.

This clone was found a few times. Other DNA sequences of this sample code for an identical CDR3. The chain uses TRBV28 and TRBJ2-5; D might be TRBD1 (5 bases). CDR3 length equals 15 residues. The V gene lost 2 bases and the J gene lost 4 bases, with 14 bases spanning the gap. The germline V gene encodes CDR1 MDHEN and CDR2 SYDVKM. The CDR3 DNA reads as TGTGCCAGCAGTTTACCAACAGGAGACGGAGAGACCCAGTACTTC. It is translated as CASSLPTGDGETQYF.

This clone was recorded a few times. The genes are TRBV4-3 and TRBJ1-2; 8 nucleotides align to TRBD1. Looked up from germline, CDR1 is LGHNA and CDR2 is YSLEER. V gave up 0 bases and J gave up 6 bases; unmatched junction bases: 12. This CDR3 spans 17 amino acids. In DNA form, the CDR3 reads TGCGCCAGCAGCCAAGATGTGGCAGGGGGCCCGTCTCATGGCTACACCTTC. This codes for CASSQDVAGGPSHGYTF.

The chain is built from TRBV18 and TRBJ2-2; 7 bases line up with TRBD1. CDR3 size: 17 residues. The ends lost 1 base at V and 4 bases at J; junction bases unmatched: 9. Germline CDR1 and CDR2: KGHSH and LQKENI. In DNA form, the CDR3 reads TGTGCCAGCTCACCACGGGCAGGGGGATGGACCACCGGGGAGCTGTTTTTT. It translates to CASSPRAGGWTTGELFF.

V usage is TRBV3-1 (or the pseudogene TRBV3-2) and J usage is TRBJ2-6, with D unclear. Germline CDR1 LGHDT, CDR2 YNNKEL (reference sequence). V lost 2 bases and J 1 base, leaving 6 bases between the germline ends. The CDR3 sequence is 15 residues long. CDR3 residues: CASSQSASGANVLTF. The CDR3 nucleotides read TGTGCCAGCAGCCAATCAGCGTCTGGGGCCAACGTCCTGACTTTC.